The 30 T cell receptor beta chains listed next were all sequenced from one sample in a study of blood T cells in healthy people across ages. Together with a sample-barcoded 5' primer, a J-beta primer mix was included in a second PCR lasting about 6 to 12 cycles. TCRdb used MiXCR to reprocess the 5' RACE reads, holding one entry per CDR3 protein. The data hold hundreds of thousands of distinct CDR3 sequences, with about 42% observed a single time. The specimen sequenced was blood. These receptors were taken from a man aged 55 to 70 in good health.

The genes are TRBV6-2 or TRBV6-3 and TRBJ1-5, with D perhaps matching TRBD1 (5 bases). V lost 2 bases to trimming and J lost 5 bases, with 10 bases between them. Germline assignment: CDR1 MNHEY and CDR2 SVGEGT. This CDR3 is built from 14 residues. The DNA of the CDR3 is TGTGCCAGCAGTTACGTCCAGGGCGATCAGCCCCAGCATTTT. Translating gives CASSYVQGDQPQHF.

This chain connects TRBV4-3 to TRBJ2-7; weak D call: TRBD1 (5 bases). The V gene lost 0 bases and the J gene lost 2 bases, with 11 bases spanning the gap. This CDR3 contains 15 residues. CDR1 and CDR2 (germline): LGHNA, YSLEER. As DNA, the CDR3 is TGCGCCAGCAGCCAAGATGTGCGACAGACCTACGAGCAGTACTTC. It specifies CASSQDVRQTYEQYF.

V is TRBV20-1 and J is TRBJ2-1, with a possible D match to TRBD2 (7 bases). V lost 6 bases and J lost 7, with 16 bases in between. This CDR3 is 13 amino acids long. CDR1 and CDR2 from the germline V gene are DFQATT and SNEGSKA (reference sequence). The CDR3 region has the DNA TGCAGTGCCCTAGGGGGGGCAATTAATGAGCAGTTCTTC. This encodes CSALGGAINEQFF.

CDR3 in amino acids: CASSPDGMKGYTF. In nucleotides, the CDR3 is TGTGCCAGCAGCCCGGACGGGATGAAGGGCTACACCTTC. The rearrangement uses TRBV7-2 and TRBJ1-2, with D unclear. The V end was cut by 5 bases, the J end by 8 bases, with 15 bases between. CDR1 is SGHTA, CDR2 FQGNSA, per germline. CDR3 length: 13 residues.

The chain combines TRBV7-9 with TRBJ2-3, with D perhaps TRBD1 (6 bases). Germline CDR1 reads SEHNR; CDR2 reads FQNEAQ (reference sequence). The CDR3 loop spans 15 amino acids. V gave up 5 bases and J gave up 4 bases, with 16 bases separating them. The CDR3 nucleotides read TGTGCCAGCAGCCTCAACTTACAGGGCCCAGATACGCAGTATTTT. Translated: CASSLNLQGPDTQYF. Looking up the rest from reference TRBV7-9 and TRBJ2-3 gives the full variable domain: DTGVSQNPRHKITKRGQNVTFRCDPISEHNRLYWYRQTLGQGPEFLTYFQNEAQLEKSRLLSDRFSAERPKGSFSTLEIQRTEQGDSAMYLCASSLNLQGPDTQYFGPGTRLTVL.

This clonotype was found a few times. The chain links TRBV5-5 to TRBJ2-7, with a tentative D call TRBD1 (5 bases). Deletions cut 4 bases from V and 0 bases from J, with 14 bases between. The CDR3 has 15 amino acids. Per the germline V gene, CDR1 is SGHKS and CDR2 is YYEKEE (reference sequence). The chain's CDR3 is CASSRNTDSSYEQYF. The DNA for the CDR3 is TGTGCCAGCAGCCGAAACACCGACAGCTCCTACGAGCAGTACTTC.

To note about this clonotype: A much larger clone differs by one base, so this may be a read error. CDR3 loop: CASSPGQAFETQYF. CDR3 sequence (DNA): TGTGCCAGCAGTCCCGGACAAGCATTTGAGACCCAGTACTTC. The rearrangement joins TRBV2 to TRBJ2-7, with D possibly matching TRBD1 (5 bases). The end of the DNA aligns better with TRBJ2-5, so the J call may be wrong. Per germline, CDR1 SNHLY and CDR2 FYNNEI. The CDR3 runs to 14 residues.

The gene calls are TRBV3-1 and TRBJ2-7; D may be TRBD1 (6 bases). The germline V gene encodes CDR1 LGHDT and CDR2 YNNKEL (reference sequence). V was shortened by 8 bases and J by 3 bases, with 8 bases between the two germline ends. The CDR3 has 11 residues. CDR3 nucleotides: TGTGCCAGCGGACAGTACTACGAGCAGTACTTC. Protein: CASGQYYEQYF.

The rearrangement uses TRBV5-8 and TRBJ2-5; D ambiguous. The CDR3 is made up of 15 amino acids. V gave up 5 bases and J gave up 5 bases, with 19 bases separating them. Per the germline V gene, CDR1 is SGHTS and CDR2 is YDEGEE. CDR3: CASRKEIIGAETQYF. CDR3 DNA: TGTGCCAGCAGAAAAGAGATCATTGGTGCGGAGACCCAGTACTTC.

The rearrangement links TRBV4-3 to TRBJ2-7; TRBD1 agrees at 9 bases. V lost 0 bases and J lost 2; bases outside the gene matches: 8. This CDR3 has 17 residues. The germline gives CDR1 LGHNA, CDR2 YSLEER. The CDR3 DNA reads TGCGCCAGCAGCCAAGATGTGGGACAGGGTTACCCCTACGAGCAGTACTTC. Encoded protein: CASSQDVGQGYPYEQYF.

This clonotype was found once. The chain employs TRBV7-9 and TRBJ2-7; 7 bases align to TRBD1. In germline, CDR1 is SEHNR, CDR2 FQNEAQ (reference sequence). CDR3 length equals 17 residues. After removal of 2 bases from V and 3 bases from J, the junction contained 13 bases not matched to a gene. For the CDR3, the DNA is TGTGCCAGCAGCTTATTAGGACAGGTAGGGCCCTACTACGAGCAGTACTTC. This gives the protein CASSLLGQVGPYYEQYF.

V usage is TRBV7-6 and J usage is TRBJ2-5; D gene uncertain. Per germline, CDR1 SGHVS and CDR2 FNYEAQ. V gave up 1 base and J gave up 5 bases, with 11 bases separating them. The CDR3 length is 14 residues. Here the CDR3 DNA reads TGTGCCAGCAGCTTAGAGGCCGGTATGGAGACCCAGTACTTC. It yields the protein CASSLEAGMETQYF.

V and J are TRBV3-1 and TRBJ2-3; 9 positions match TRBD1. Germline CDR1 and CDR2: LGHDT and YNNKEL (reference sequence). The CDR3 is 16 residues long. V lost 0 bases, J lost 4 bases, and 5 bases stayed unmatched. The CDR3 region has the DNA TGTGCCAGCAGCCAAGACCGGACAGGGGCGGCAGATACGCAGTATTTT. This codes for CASSQDRTGAADTQYF.

The CDR3 DNA reads as TGTGCCATCAGTGAGAGGGGGACGGAGAATGAAAAACTGTTTTTT. As protein: CAISERGTENEKLFF. The chain combines TRBV10-3 with TRBJ1-4, with a possible D match to TRBD1 (6 bases). Germline lookup yields CDR1 ENHRY and CDR2 SYGVKD. The CDR3 consists of 15 residues. V was pared by 2 bases and J by 5 bases, with 12 bases between.

V usage is TRBV7-6 and J usage is TRBJ2-7, with D possibly being TRBD1 (5 bases). The CDR3 has 14 amino acids. CDR1 and CDR2 from the germline V gene are SGHVS and FNYEAQ. Trimming removed 6 bases from V and 3 bases from J, with 15 bases in between. CDR3 amino acids: CASSPMGQNYEQYF. The CDR3 nucleotides read TGTGCCAGCAGTCCGATGGGGCAGAACTACGAGCAGTACTTC.

V is TRBV12-3 or TRBV12-4 and J is TRBJ1-5; 11 bases fit TRBD1. This CDR3 is 15 amino acids long. The V segment lost 8 bases and the J segment 6 bases; nucleotides outside the gene matches: 9. The CDR3 DNA is TGTGCCAGCGGATCGGGACAGGGGGGGAGTCAGCCCCAGCATTTT. It codes for CASGSGQGGSQPQHF.

Concerning this clonotype: With a much larger clone just one base away, this may be a read error. The gene calls are TRBV6-2 or TRBV6-3 and TRBJ2-5, with 9 nucleotides matching TRBD1. The CDR3 has 14 amino acids. The germline CDR1 and CDR2 sequences are MNHEY and SVGEGT. The CDR3 loop reads CASNRQGGQEAQYF. Written as DNA, the CDR3 is TGTGCCAGCAATAGACAGGGGGGCCAAGAGGCCCAGTACTTC.

The J gene is TRBJ2-5, the V gene TRBV25-1; D remains ambiguous. The CDR3 is made up of 15 amino acids. Germline assignment: CDR1 MGHDK and CDR2 SYGVNS. Deletions cut 2 bases from V and 11 bases from J, with 21 bases between. The CDR3, as DNA: TGTGCCAGCAGTGAAGGGCAGTCCTTCGACAATAAGCAGTACTTC. Protein product: CASSEGQSFDNKQYF. The variable domain in full, with the rest retrieved from reference TRBV25-1 and TRBJ2-5, is EADIYQTPRYLVIGTGKKITLECSQTMGHDKMYWYQQDPGMELHLIHYSYGVNSTEKGDLSSESTVSRIRTEHFPLTLESARPSHTSQYLCASSEGQSFDNKQYFGPGTRLLVL.

This clonotype has a count of ten or more. The rearrangement joins TRBV14 to TRBJ2-5; no definite D call. The germline V gene encodes CDR1 SGHDN and CDR2 FVKESK. This CDR3 is built from 12 residues. Trimming removed 2 bases from V and 7 bases from J, with 8 bases in between. The CDR3 nucleotides are TGTGCCAGCAGCCAAAGCTCGGGGACCCAGTACTTC. Its translation: CASSQSSGTQYF.

CDR3 protein: CASSVTASSTEAFF. DNA of the CDR3: TGCGCCAGCAGCGTGACAGCGTCGAGCACTGAAGCTTTCTTT. The rearrangement uses TRBV5-1 and TRBJ1-1; TRBD1 might be the D (5 bases). V shed 4 bases and J shed 4 bases, with 14 bases lying between them. The CDR3 runs 14 residues. CDR1 is SGHRS, CDR2 YFSETQ, per germline. Looking up the rest from reference TRBV5-1 and TRBJ1-1 gives the full variable domain: KAGVTQTPRYLIKTRGQQVTLSCSPISGHRSVSWYQQTPGQGLQFLFEYFSETQRNKGNFPGRFSGRQFSNSRSEMNVSTLELGDSALYLCASSVTASSTEAFFGQGTRLTVV.

This clonotype was detected only a few times. The rearrangement joins TRBV7-6 to TRBJ2-1; the match to TRBD1 covers 10 bases. The CDR3 is 15 residues long. The V and J ends lost 6 bases and 6 bases, in that order; junction bases with no gene match: 8. The V gene's germline CDR1 is SGHVS and CDR2 FNYEAQ. The CDR3 DNA sequence: TGTGCCAGCAGTCAACCGGGACAGGGGATCAATGAGCAGTTCTTC. Amino acid sequence: CASSQPGQGINEQFF.

This clonotype was detected a few times. V usage is TRBV4-3 and J usage is TRBJ2-1; TRBD2 aligns across 8 bases. Germline CDR1 and CDR2: LGHNA and YSLEER. This CDR3 is 17 amino acids long. Germline trimming cut 0 bases from V and 3 bases from J; bases unmatched to any gene: 7. The CDR3: CASSQEQRGSYYNEQFF. In DNA, the CDR3 is TGCGCCAGCAGCCAAGAACAGCGGGGGTCCTACTACAATGAGCAGTTCTTC.

The gene calls are TRBV29-1 and TRBJ2-2; 8 bases map to TRBD1. V gave up 6 bases and J gave up 0 bases; unmatched junction bases: 6. CDR3 length: 15 amino acids. Germline-derived CDR1 and CDR2 are SQVTM and ANQGSEA. CDR3 protein: CSVSGQGTNTGELFF. For the CDR3, the DNA is TGCAGCGTCTCTGGACAGGGTACGAACACCGGGGAGCTGTTTTTT.

This clonotype was observed at least ten times. V usage is TRBV12-3 or TRBV12-4 and J usage is TRBJ2-7, with TRBD2 identical over 7 bases. This CDR3 has 15 residues. With 0 bases clipped from V and 3 bases from J, the junction kept 5 bases outside the gene matches. The CDR3 nucleotides are TGTGCCAGCAGTTTAGCGCCCAGCGGGGTCTACGAGCAGTACTTC. This translates into CASSLAPSGVYEQYF.

V usage is TRBV24-1 and J usage is TRBJ2-3; tentative D call: TRBD1 (6 bases). V shed 5 bases and J shed 1 base, with 15 bases lying between them. CDR1 is KGHDR and CDR2 is SFDVKD in the germline V gene. This CDR3 is built from 16 residues. The CDR3 sequence is CATSGGTLAGTDTQYF. The CDR3 nucleotides read TGTGCCACCAGTGGGGGGACACTCGCTGGCACAGATACGCAGTATTTT.

This chain connects TRBV9 to TRBJ2-7; D remains unclear. V was clipped by 1 base and J by 6 bases, with 11 bases between them. Germline loops: CDR1 SGDLS, CDR2 YYNGEE. There are 13 residues in the CDR3. The CDR3: CASSVKGESEQYF. For the CDR3, the DNA is TGTGCCAGCAGCGTAAAGGGTGAGAGCGAGCAGTACTTC.

The chain is built from TRBV29-1 and TRBJ1-2, with D possibly matching TRBD1 (5 bases). The V gene lost 4 bases and the J gene lost 7 bases, with 13 bases spanning the gap. Germline V gene sequence: CDR1 SQVTM, CDR2 ANQGSEA. This CDR3 has 12 amino acids. CDR3 sequence reads: CSVVRVGGGYTF. CDR3 coding DNA: TGCAGCGTTGTGCGGGTCGGGGGTGGCTACACCTTC.

This chain connects TRBV10-3 to TRBJ2-1; TRBD2 matches at 10 bases. After removal of 2 bases from V and 4 bases from J, the junction contained 5 bases not matched to a gene. This CDR3 comprises 16 residues. Germline V lookup: CDR1 ENHRY, CDR2 SYGVKD. In DNA, the CDR3 is TGTGCCATCAGTGAGGACGCTAGCGGGAGTTACAATGAGCAGTTCTTC. Its translation: CAISEDASGSYNEQFF.

This clonotype was counted only a few times. The chain employs TRBV4-3 and TRBJ1-1; TRBD1 matches 10 bases. Germline-derived CDR1 and CDR2 are LGHNA and YSLEER. The V segment lost 4 bases and the J segment 3 bases; nucleotides outside the gene matches: 23. This CDR3 is 21 amino acids long. For the CDR3, the DNA is TGCGCCAGCAGCCGAGAGGTTGGGACAGGGGACTACACGCTATGGGACACTGAAGCTTTCTTT. Its protein product is CASSREVGTGDYTLWDTEAFF.

The chain has TRBV4-3 and TRBJ2-3; no clear D gene. Germline V gene data show CDR1 as LGHNA and CDR2 as YSLEER. This CDR3 region has 14 residues. V dropped 2 bases and J dropped 9 bases, with 15 bases sitting between them. The CDR3 DNA reads as TGCGCCAGCAGCCAAAGTGTCATCGCAACCACGCAGTATTTT. Protein sequence: CASSQSVIATTQYF.